These 29 T cell receptor beta chains originate from one sample sequenced in a study of blood T cell repertoires in COVID-19. Data came from immunoSEQ multiplex PCR; TCRdb stores just in-frame clones and leaves some out. The sample comprises fewer than 85,000 clones, roughly 80% of which are singletons, and 4.8% rests with the top ten. What was sequenced was peripheral blood. These receptors were obtained from a woman of 80 years or more with active or convalescent COVID-19.

This chain links TRBV6-2 or TRBV6-3 with TRBJ2-3, with 13 nucleotides matching TRBD2. V lost 6 bases to trimming and J lost 5 bases; unmatched junction nucleotides: 5. The CDR3 has 15 amino acids. Germline V gene sequence: CDR1 MNHEY, CDR2 SVGEGT. The CDR3 DNA reads TGTGCCAGCAGCCATAGACTAGCGGGGGGAGATACGCAGTATTTT. It yields the protein CASSHRLAGGDTQYF.

The sample holds one count of this clone. The junction and the germline gene differ at one end; a read error may be behind it. The chain uses TRBV12-5 and TRBJ2-7, with 7 bases aligning to TRBD2. Germline CDR1 LGHNT, CDR2 FRNRAP. The CDR3 runs 15 residues. In nucleotides, the CDR3 is TGTGCTAGTGGGCTGGGCGCTAGCGGTTCCTTTCTCCCCCACTTC. Protein sequence: CASGLGASGSFLPHF.

V and J are TRBV7-9 and TRBJ2-1; the D gene is possibly TRBD2 (5 bases). V was cut by 4 bases and J by 0 bases, with 7 bases left in between. From germline, CDR1 is SEHNR and CDR2 FQNEAQ (reference sequence). The CDR3 has 14 amino acids. The CDR3 loop is CASSSGGSYNEQFF. CDR3 DNA: TGTGCCAGCAGCTCCGGAGGCTCCTACAATGAGCAGTTCTTC.

This clone came up a few times. V is TRBV3-1 (or the pseudogene TRBV3-2) and J is TRBJ1-6; unclear D gene. V shed 2 bases and J shed 7 bases, with 15 bases lying between them. The CDR3 is made up of 16 amino acids. Germline loops: CDR1 LGHDT, CDR2 YNNKEL (reference sequence). The CDR3 nucleotides read TGTGCCAGCAGCCAAATTTATTCGGGGAAAAATTCACCCCTCCACTTT. It encodes CASSQIYSGKNSPLHF.

The chain couples TRBV6-2 or TRBV6-3 to TRBJ2-7, with 12 bases fitting TRBD2. Germline CDR1 and CDR2: MNHEY and SVGEGT. J was trimmed by 2 bases and V by 2 bases; bases with no gene match: 4. This CDR3 region has 16 residues. For the CDR3, the DNA is TGTGCCAGCAGTTACCGTACTAGCGGGAGGACCTACGAGCAGTACTTC. It translates to CASSYRTSGRTYEQYF.

The CDR3 spells CASSVRANYGYTF. DNA for the CDR3: TGTGCCAGCAGTGTTCGAGCTAACTATGGCTACACCTTC. V and J are TRBV27 and TRBJ1-2; D is ambiguous. The CDR3 is 13 residues long. From germline, CDR1 is MNHEY and CDR2 SMNVEV (reference sequence). Trimming removed 5 bases from V and 0 bases from J, with 7 bases in between.

This chain uses TRBV27 with TRBJ1-6, with D unresolved. The CDR3 covers 15 residues. V was cut by 8 bases and J by 7 bases, with 18 bases left in between. From germline, CDR1 is MNHEY and CDR2 SMNVEV (reference sequence). The CDR3 DNA reads as TGTGCCAGCTCCCGCGGAGGTACCGCGAATTCACCCCTCCACTTT. Protein product: CASSRGGTANSPLHF.

This sequence joins TRBV6-5 and TRBJ1-2; perhaps TRBD1 as D (6 bases). Trimming removed 6 bases at V and 3 bases at J, with 11 bases between. Germline assignment: CDR1 MNHEY and CDR2 SVGAGI. This CDR3 contains 13 residues. The CDR3 DNA sequence: TGTGCCAGCAGAAAAGGGGGAGACTATGGCTACACCTTC. Its translation is CASRKGGDYGYTF.

This rearrangement joins TRBV19 to TRBJ1-1; no definite D call. There are 12 residues in the CDR3. The germline gives CDR1 LNHDA, CDR2 SQIVND (reference sequence). Trimming took off 9 bases at V and 2 bases at J, with 10 bases between the two ends. DNA of the CDR3: TGTGCCAGCAGACTCAGTAACACTGAAGCTTTCTTT. Amino acids: CASRLSNTEAFF.

Only one count was recorded for this clone. The rearrangement uses TRBV7-2 and TRBJ2-7; 7 positions match TRBD1. Looked up from germline, CDR1 is SGHTA and CDR2 is FQGNSA. The length of the CDR3 is 14 residues. The junction had 5 bases not matched to a gene; V was cut back by 3 bases and J by 3 bases. In DNA, the CDR3 is TGTGCCAGCAGCTTTGGCCCAGGGGGCTACGAGCAGTACTTC. It specifies CASSFGPGGYEQYF.

The genes are TRBV27 and TRBJ2-1; tentative D call: TRBD2 (6 bases). Trimming removed 2 bases from V and 5 bases from J, with 13 bases in between. Germline lookup yields CDR1 MNHEY and CDR2 SMNVEV (reference sequence). The CDR3 runs to 15 residues. CDR3 in amino acids: CASSLRGLPHNEQFF. The DNA of the CDR3 is TGTGCCAGCAGTTTACGGGGACTCCCCCACAATGAGCAGTTCTTC.

A note on this clone: Relative to the germline gene, one junction end is altered; a read error may explain this. This chain links TRBV12-3 or TRBV12-4 with TRBJ1-1; D remains ambiguous. The CDR3 has 11 amino acids. CDR3: CASRWPGDPIF. Here the CDR3 DNA reads TGTGCCAGCAGGTGGCCGGGAGACCCGATTTTT.

The chain links TRBV14 to TRBJ1-6, with 10 positions matching TRBD1. Trimming at V came to 4 bases and at J to 8 bases, leaving 5 bases not matched to a gene. CDR1 is SGHDN, CDR2 FVKESK, per germline. There are 15 residues in the CDR3. The CDR3 nucleotides read TGTGCCAGCAGCCTCCGGGACAGGGGTGATTCACCCCTCCACTTT. Translation gives CASSLRDRGDSPLHF.

The chain combines TRBV5-5 with TRBJ2-2, with TRBD1 identical over 8 bases. In germline, CDR1 is SGHKS, CDR2 YYEKEE (reference sequence). V shed 5 bases and J 4 bases; nucleotides not matched to a gene: 7. CDR3 length equals 15 residues. The DNA of the CDR3 is TGTGCCAGCAGACCAACGACAGGGGCCACCGGGGAGCTGTTTTTT. Translating gives CASRPTTGATGELFF.

This chain connects TRBV10-3 to TRBJ2-7; 9 nucleotides align to TRBD1. Germline V CDR1 and CDR2: ENHRY, SYGVKD. CDR3 length: 14 residues. V gave up 4 bases and J gave up 2 bases; unmatched junction bases: 3. The chain's CDR3 is CAISGQGGPYEQYF. CDR3 DNA sequence: TGTGCCATCAGTGGACAGGGGGGGCCCTACGAGCAGTACTTC.

The rearrangement uses TRBV23-1 and TRBJ1-5; D gene uncertain. TRBV23-1 is assigned to the ORF class and has an uncertain function. CDR3 length: 16 amino acids. The CDR3: CAPVRGSSWAYQPQHF. CDR3 sequence (DNA): TGCGCGCCCGTCCGTGGCTCGTCATGGGCGTATCAGCCCCAGCATTTT.

On this clone itself: Other DNA sequences in this sample translate to the same CDR3. The CDR3 is CASSLVQGSYNEQFF. Here the CDR3 DNA reads TGTGCCAGCAGCTTAGTACAGGGAAGCTACAATGAGCAGTTCTTC. The chain employs TRBV7-9 and TRBJ2-1, with a possible D match to TRBD1 (6 bases). Germline V gene data show CDR1 as SEHNR and CDR2 as FQNEAQ (reference sequence). The CDR3 totals 15 residues. Trimming removed 1 base from V and 3 bases from J, with 10 bases in between.

The chain employs TRBV6-5 and TRBJ1-1, with 7 bases fitting TRBD1. Germline CDR1 reads MNHEY; CDR2 reads SVGAGI. J lost 5 bases, V lost 2 bases, and 5 bases had no gene match. The CDR3 contains 14 residues. In DNA, the CDR3 is TGTGCCAGCAGTTACGAGGGCAGGGGGACTGAAGCTTTCTTT. It translates to CASSYEGRGTEAFF.

This clone appeared once. The J gene is TRBJ2-5, the V gene TRBV7-2, with D tentatively TRBD2 (6 bases). Germline V gene lookup returns CDR1 SGHTA and CDR2 FQGNSA. This CDR3 comprises 15 residues. The germline V and J ends were trimmed by 2 bases and 0 bases, with 10 bases remaining between them. The CDR3 is CASSLLGSYQETQYF. DNA for the CDR3: TGTGCCAGCAGCTTACTCGGGAGCTACCAAGAGACCCAGTACTTC.

V usage is TRBV6-2 or TRBV6-3 and J usage is TRBJ2-7, with D tentatively TRBD1 (5 bases). Germline CDR1 is MNHEY and CDR2 is SVGEGT. Trimming took off 3 bases at V and 3 bases at J, with 9 bases between the two ends. This CDR3 region has 13 residues. The CDR3 coding sequence is TGTGCCAGCAGTTATAGGGGAAACTACGAGCAGTACTTC. Encoded protein: CASSYRGNYEQYF.

The chain employs TRBV11-2 and TRBJ2-2, with a possible D match to TRBD1 (5 bases). Germline CDR1 SGHAT, CDR2 FQNNGV. Deletions cut 5 bases from V and 1 base from J, with 14 bases between. The CDR3 covers 16 residues. In DNA form, the CDR3 reads TGTGCCAGCAGCCTAGGACAAATACTGAACACCGGGGAGCTGTTTTTT. Amino acid sequence: CASSLGQILNTGELFF.

V usage is TRBV24-1 and J usage is TRBJ2-1; 11 nucleotides line up with TRBD2. CDR1 is KGHDR, CDR2 SFDVKD, per germline. The CDR3 length is 16 residues. Unmatched junction bases numbered 6, after V lost 3 bases and J lost 6 bases. CDR3 coding DNA: TGTGCCACCAGTGATGCCGGGACTAGCGGATTCAATGAGCAGTTCTTC. Translated, it gives CATSDAGTSGFNEQFF.

This clone was found once. The rearrangement uses TRBV5-8 and TRBJ1-2, with D unresolved. Trimming took off 5 bases at V and 5 bases at J, with 19 bases between the two ends. This CDR3 spans 15 amino acids. Germline V gene lookup returns CDR1 SGHTS and CDR2 YDEGEE. CDR3 sequence: CASRPGGVAGYGYTF. CDR3 nucleotide sequence: TGTGCCAGCAGACCGGGCGGCGTCGCGGGGTATGGCTACACCTTC.

V gene TRBV4-2 combines with J gene TRBJ2-3, with 8 bases lining up with TRBD1. Germline CDR1 reads LGHNA; CDR2 reads YNFKEQ. V was pared by 4 bases and J by 6 bases, with 6 bases of the junction left unmatched. The CDR3 has 14 residues. The CDR3 nucleotides are TGTGCCAGCAGCCGAAGACAGGGGAAGGATACGCAGTATTTT. This gives the protein CASSRRQGKDTQYF.

The table lists this clone with a few counts. The chain joins TRBV11-2 to TRBJ1-3; D uncertain. V dropped 8 bases and J dropped 4 bases, with 15 bases sitting between them. CDR1 is SGHAT, CDR2 FQNNGV, per germline. The CDR3 consists of 14 residues. The CDR3 DNA sequence: TGTGCCAGCGGGTCGAGGCTGAGCGGAAACACCATATATTTT. Its translation is CASGSRLSGNTIYF.

This chain connects TRBV7-2 to TRBJ2-5; TRBD1 agrees at 8 bases. The V and J ends lost 3 bases and 4 bases, in that order; junction bases with no gene match: 10. Germline V lookup: CDR1 SGHTA, CDR2 FQGNSA. The CDR3 covers 16 residues. CDR3 sequence reads: CASSLVEIRGRETQYF. The CDR3 DNA follows: TGTGCCAGCAGCTTGGTCGAGATCAGGGGGCGAGAGACCCAGTACTTC.

The gene calls are TRBV5-5 and TRBJ2-7, with 9 positions matching TRBD1. Germline loops: CDR1 SGHKS, CDR2 YYEKEE (reference sequence). CDR3 length: 16 residues. V was clipped by 0 bases and J by 2 bases; unmatched bases: 6. CDR3 region: CASSLVQGAPAYEQYF. DNA of the CDR3: TGTGCCAGCAGCTTGGTACAGGGGGCTCCAGCCTACGAGCAGTACTTC.

The chain links TRBV9 to TRBJ1-2; 8 nucleotides line up with TRBD1. The ends lost 4 bases at V and 4 bases at J; junction bases unmatched: 12. CDR1 SGDLS and CDR2 YYNGEE come from the germline V gene. The CDR3 consists of 16 residues. The CDR3 DNA sequence: TGTGCCAGCAGCCCATTTTCCGGACAGGGCCTCTATGGCTACACCTTC. It translates to CASSPFSGQGLYGYTF.

The V and J genes are TRBV5-5 and TRBJ2-7; 7 positions match TRBD1. CDR1 is SGHKS and CDR2 is YYEKEE in the germline V gene (reference sequence). This CDR3 has 15 residues. After removal of 1 base from V and 4 bases from J, the junction contained 8 bases not matched to a gene. The CDR3 region is CASSLFGTATYEQYF. The CDR3 bases are TGTGCCAGCAGCTTGTTCGGGACAGCAACTTACGAGCAGTACTTC.